This T cell receptor (beta chain) originates from a study of blood T cell repertoires in COVID-19. As for the study in general: The United States, Italy and Spain were the sources of the acute and convalescent COVID-19 samples. Nucleic acid was either cDNA or gDNA, and it came from T cells, B-cell-depleted T cells, or PBMCs.

Per the study methods: The assay estimated nucleated cells by amplifying reference gene primers. Clones were read by immunoSEQ multiplex PCR, and TCRdb kept only the in-frame ones, dropping some. V and J calls plus clone size are reproduced from that table; the DNA served to infer D and trimming. Counted here are tens of thousands of clones, roughly 83% occurring once; the ten biggest clones make up under 3%. Germline CDR1 and CDR2: SGHRS and YFSETQ. The CDR3 loop spans 15 amino acids. V shed 3 bases and J shed 4 bases, with 13 bases lying between them. Sequencing was done on a sample of peripheral blood. The receptor's source is a man aged 50-59 years with acute or convalescent COVID-19. The chain combines TRBV5-1 with TRBJ2-2; maybe TRBD1 (6 bases). The CDR3 reads CASSSQQGSTGELFF. CDR3 sequence (DNA): TGCGCCAGCAGCTCACAACAGGGTTCCACCGGGGAGCTGTTTTTT.